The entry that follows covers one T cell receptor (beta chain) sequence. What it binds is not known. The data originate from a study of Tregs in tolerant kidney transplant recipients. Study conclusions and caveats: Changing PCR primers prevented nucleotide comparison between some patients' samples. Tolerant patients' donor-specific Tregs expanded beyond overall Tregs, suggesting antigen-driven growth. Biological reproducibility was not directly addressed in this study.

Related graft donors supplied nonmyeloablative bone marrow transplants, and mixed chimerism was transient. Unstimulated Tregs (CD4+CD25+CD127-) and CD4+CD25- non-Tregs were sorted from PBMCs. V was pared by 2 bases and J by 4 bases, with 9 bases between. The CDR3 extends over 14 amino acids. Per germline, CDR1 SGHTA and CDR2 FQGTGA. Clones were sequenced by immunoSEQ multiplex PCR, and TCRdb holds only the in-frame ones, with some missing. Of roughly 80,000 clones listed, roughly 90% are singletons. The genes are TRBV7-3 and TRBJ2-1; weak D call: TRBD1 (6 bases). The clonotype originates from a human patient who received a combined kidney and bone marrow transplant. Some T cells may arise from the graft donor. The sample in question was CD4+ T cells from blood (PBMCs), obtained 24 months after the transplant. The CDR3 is CASSLSDRYNEQFF. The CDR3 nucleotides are TGTGCCAGCAGCTTATCGGACAGATACAATGAGCAGTTCTTC.